The 32 T cell receptor beta chains presented below share a single source sample, sequenced in a study of shared clonotypes between healthy human individuals. Terminally differentiated effector memory CD45RA+ cells were excluded from the naive CD8 cells, which were CD45RO-negative and positively selected for CCR7. Sequenced by immunoSEQ multiplex PCR; TCRdb stores in-frame clones only, minus some. The sample shows around 1,900,000 clones, 90% to 95% of them seen only once. Sequencing was performed on naive CD8+ T cells from PBMCs. The receptors originated from a man between 18 and 35 years old in good health. Some clones in this sample may be carry-over from other donors' samples.

The chain employs TRBV19 and TRBJ1-4, with D tentatively TRBD1 (5 bases). V lost 11 bases to trimming and J lost 5 bases, with 9 bases between them. This CDR3 contains 11 residues. Germline V gene sequence: CDR1 LNHDA, CDR2 SQIVND (reference sequence). This CDR3 is CASRQNEKLFF. For the CDR3, the DNA is TGTGCCTCCAGACAGAATGAAAAACTGTTTTTT.

Details on this clone: Other DNA sequences in this specimen translate into the identical CDR3. The CDR3: CASSVRLAGAYNEQFF. The CDR3 DNA reads TGTGCCAGCAGCGTAAGGCTAGCGGGAGCCTACAATGAGCAGTTCTTC. The chain couples TRBV9 to TRBJ2-1; 10 positions agree with TRBD2. CDR3 length: 16 amino acids. Germline assignment: CDR1 SGDLS and CDR2 YYNGEE. The V and J ends lost 1 base and 2 bases, in that order; junction bases with no gene match: 3. The variable domain in full, completed from reference TRBV9 and TRBJ2-1, reads DSGVTQTPKHLITATGQRVTLRCSPRSGDLSVYWYQQSLDQGLQFLIQYYNGEERAKGNILERFSAQQFPDLHSELNLSSLELGDSALYFCASSVRLAGAYNEQFFGPGTRLTVL.

On this clone itself: The sample contains more than one DNA sequence encoding this CDR3. The rearrangement links TRBV9 to TRBJ2-7; possibly TRBD1 for D (5 bases). In germline, CDR1 is SGDLS, CDR2 YYNGEE. V gave up 0 bases and J gave up 3 bases, with 10 bases separating them. The CDR3 length is 14 residues. CDR3 nucleotides: TGTGCCAGCAGCGTAGCGTCAGGGAACTACGAGCAGTACTTC. Encoded protein: CASSVASGNYEQYF.

This clone was observed a handful of times. The chain employs TRBV28 and TRBJ2-1; 10 bases match TRBD2. CDR1 and CDR2 from the germline V gene are MDHEN and SYDVKM. The CDR3 is 15 residues long. With 5 bases clipped from V and 3 bases from J, the junction kept 4 bases outside the gene matches. The CDR3 loop reads CASSTLAGGYNEQFF. CDR3 sequence (DNA): TGTGCCAGCAGTACATTAGCGGGAGGCTACAATGAGCAGTTCTTC.

On this clone itself: Germline and junction disagree at one end, which may indicate a read error. The gene calls are TRBV5-4 and TRBJ2-7; TRBD2 agrees at 14 bases. The germline V gene has CDR1 SGHNT and CDR2 YYREEE (reference sequence). The CDR3 length is 13 residues. The CDR3 spells CASSPGLAGGQGF. The CDR3 bases are TGTGCCAGCAGCCCCGGACTAGCGGGAGGCCAAGGGTTC. The full variable domain, with the rest looked up from reference TRBV5-4 and TRBJ2-7, is ETGVTQSPTHLIKTRGQQVTLRCSSQSGHNTVSWYQQALGQGPQFIFQYYREEENGRGNFPPRFSGLQFPNYSSELNVNALELDDSALYLCASSPGLAGGQGFGPGTRLTVT.

V gene TRBV7-3 combines with J gene TRBJ2-3; 7 bases are a match to TRBD2. This CDR3 has 13 amino acids. V gave up 8 bases and J gave up 3 bases; unmatched junction bases: 5. Per the germline V gene, CDR1 is SGHTA and CDR2 is FQGTGA. CDR3 in DNA: TGTGCCAGCGGAACACTAGCGACAGATACGCAGTATTTT. Translated, it gives CASGTLATDTQYF. Based on the CDR3 plus reference TRBV7-3 and TRBJ2-3, the full variable domain is GAGVSQTPSNKVTEKGKYVELRCDPISGHTALYWYRQSLGQGPEFLIYFQGTGAADDSGLPNDRFFAVRPEGSVSTLKIQRTERGDSAVYLCASGTLATDTQYFGPGTRLTVL.

The chain employs TRBV7-9 and TRBJ2-2; unclear D gene. This CDR3 has 14 amino acids. Germline CDR1 SEHNR, CDR2 FQNEAQ (reference sequence). V lost 5 bases to trimming and J lost 4 bases, with 11 bases between them. DNA of the CDR3: TGTGCCAGCAGCCCCTCCATTGTCACCGGGGAGCTGTTTTTT. This translates into CASSPSIVTGELFF.

This clone was seen only once. The CDR3 is CASSLGKDLDEAFF. CDR3 bases: TGTGCCAGCAGTCTAGGGAAGGATTTAGATGAAGCTTTCTTT. The chain employs TRBV6-1 and TRBJ1-1, with unresolved D. The CDR3 is made up of 14 amino acids. Trimming pared 5 bases from V and 7 bases from J, leaving 17 bases between. The germline CDR1 and CDR2 sequences are MNHNS and SASEGT.

The chain couples TRBV5-5 to TRBJ2-3, with D possibly being TRBD2 (6 bases). This CDR3 comprises 16 residues. The germline V gene has CDR1 SGHKS and CDR2 YYEKEE (reference sequence). The V gene lost 2 bases and the J gene lost 1 base, with 14 bases spanning the gap. The CDR3 bases are TGTGCCAGCAGCTTCTCCCGGGACTGGCGCACAGATACGCAGTATTTT. It is translated as CASSFSRDWRTDTQYF.

This rearrangement joins TRBV7-9 to TRBJ2-2; TRBD2 is a possible D gene (6 bases). The CDR3 extends over 14 amino acids. Germline CDR1 SEHNR, CDR2 FQNEAQ (reference sequence). V lost 5 bases and J lost 3, with 10 bases in between. The CDR3: CASSVGLDTGELFF. The CDR3 DNA sequence: TGTGCCAGCAGCGTGGGACTGGACACCGGGGAGCTGTTTTTT.

The rearrangement joins TRBV4-3 to TRBJ2-7, with 10 nucleotides matching TRBD2. Trimming removed 0 bases from V and 4 bases from J; junction bases left unmatched: 6. Germline lookup yields CDR1 LGHNA and CDR2 YSLEER. There are 16 residues in the CDR3. CDR3 region: CASSQDPVGLAYEQYF. The DNA of the CDR3 is TGCGCCAGCAGCCAAGATCCCGTGGGACTAGCGTACGAGCAGTACTTC.

The chain links TRBV28 to TRBJ2-2; D possibly corresponds to TRBD2 (5 bases). V lost 8 bases, J lost 3 bases, and 19 bases lay in between. From germline, CDR1 is MDHEN and CDR2 SYDVKM. The CDR3 loop spans 16 amino acids. The CDR3, as DNA: TGTGCCAGCTCTTCCTCTTCGGAAGCGGACACCGGGGAGCTGTTTTTT. Translated, it gives CASSSSSEADTGELFF.

The V call is TRBV11-2, the J call TRBJ2-1; 10 bases are a match to TRBD2. The length of the CDR3 is 14 residues. Unmatched junction bases numbered 1, after V lost 4 bases and J lost 4 bases. Germline V gene lookup returns CDR1 SGHAT and CDR2 FQNNGV. DNA for the CDR3: TGTGCCAGCAGCTATAGCGGGGGGTACAATGAGCAGTTCTTC. Translating gives CASSYSGGYNEQFF.

The J gene is TRBJ2-7, the V gene TRBV9; the D gene is possibly TRBD2 (5 bases). In germline, CDR1 is SGDLS, CDR2 YYNGEE. The length of the CDR3 is 11 residues. Trimming left V 4 bases short and J 7 bases short, with 9 bases between. CDR3 nucleotides: TGTGCCAGCAGCCTAGAGGGTGAGCAGTACTTC. It specifies CASSLEGEQYF.

This CDR3 is CASSQGGTEAYEQYF. CDR3 DNA sequence: TGTGCCAGCTCCCAGGGGGGGACAGAAGCCTACGAGCAGTACTTC. The chain links TRBV9 to TRBJ2-7; perhaps D is TRBD1 or TRBD2 (7 bases each). The CDR3 runs 15 residues. The germline V gene encodes CDR1 SGDLS and CDR2 YYNGEE. V was shortened by 7 bases and J by 2 bases, with 19 bases between the two germline ends.

The chain links TRBV6-5 to TRBJ2-3, with 12 positions matching TRBD2. The V segment lost 4 bases and the J segment 3 bases; nucleotides outside the gene matches: 2. CDR3 length: 15 amino acids. CDR1 is MNHEY, CDR2 SVGAGI, per germline. The CDR3 reads CASSWTSGTTDTQYF. In DNA form, the CDR3 reads TGTGCCAGCAGTTGGACTAGCGGGACGACAGATACGCAGTATTTT.

The rearrangement uses TRBV28 and TRBJ2-3, with a possible D match to TRBD1 (6 bases). There are 17 residues in the CDR3. V was pared by 4 bases and J by 3 bases, with 20 bases between. Germline V gene lookup returns CDR1 MDHEN and CDR2 SYDVKM. The CDR3 DNA is TGTGCCAGCAGTTCCCCCCGAACAGGGCTTGGTACAGATACGCAGTATTTT. Encoded protein: CASSSPRTGLGTDTQYF.

The chain is built from TRBV19 and TRBJ2-1, with 9 bases that match TRBD1. Losses at the gene ends were 8 bases for V and 7 bases for J; bases not matched to a gene: 9. Germline V CDR1 and CDR2: LNHDA, SQIVND (reference sequence). The CDR3 covers 14 residues. CDR3 nucleotides: TGTGCCAGTGAGGGGACAGGGTTTTTGAATGAGCAGTTCTTC. It specifies CASEGTGFLNEQFF.

The gene calls are TRBV29-1 and TRBJ2-1; D not certain. Per germline, CDR1 SQVTM and CDR2 ANQGSEA. Trimming pared 4 bases from V and 4 bases from J, leaving 14 bases between. The CDR3 extends over 14 amino acids. The CDR3 loop is CSVVGRNSYNEQFF. The CDR3 bases are TGCAGCGTTGTAGGCCGAAACAGTTACAATGAGCAGTTCTTC.

The CDR3 is CASSSGLVGAGELFF. CDR3 coding DNA: TGTGCCAGCAGTTCGGGACTAGTCGGGGCCGGGGAGCTGTTTTTT. The genes are TRBV6-6 and TRBJ2-2; 8 nucleotides align to TRBD2. V shed 4 bases and J 6 bases; nucleotides not matched to a gene: 7. Germline-derived CDR1 and CDR2 are MNHNY and SVGAGI (reference sequence). The CDR3 extends over 15 amino acids.

The count of this clone is one. The J gene is TRBJ2-7, the V gene TRBV7-9, with a tentative D call TRBD1 (6 bases). Looked up from germline, CDR1 is SEHNR and CDR2 is FQNEAQ (reference sequence). The CDR3 consists of 13 residues. The V end was cut by 7 bases, the J end by 5 bases, with 15 bases between. CDR3 protein: CASTMTGLDEQYF. DNA for the CDR3: TGTGCCAGCACCATGACAGGCCTCGACGAGCAGTACTTC.

With respect to this clone: Other DNA sequences in this specimen translate into the identical CDR3. In DNA, the CDR3 is TGCGCCAGCAGCCAAGGTGTAGGTCTGAACACTGAAGCTTTCTTT. As protein: CASSQGVGLNTEAFF. V is TRBV4-1 and J is TRBJ1-1, with D uncertain. Germline V gene sequence: CDR1 MGHRA, CDR2 YSYEKL. The CDR3 length is 15 residues. The ends were cut back, 1 base at V and 0 bases at J, with 9 bases in the middle.

The V call is TRBV10-2, the J call TRBJ2-7; D is ambiguous. CDR1 WSHSY and CDR2 SAAADI come from the germline V gene. V dropped 1 base and J dropped 5 bases, with 6 bases sitting between them. This CDR3 region has 12 residues. The CDR3 here is CASSEWGNEQYF. In nucleotides, the CDR3 is TGCGCCAGCAGTGAGTGGGGTAACGAGCAGTACTTC.

V usage is TRBV28 and J usage is TRBJ2-7; D might be TRBD2 (6 bases). This CDR3 spans 15 amino acids. The germline V gene has CDR1 MDHEN and CDR2 SYDVKM. V shed 6 bases and J shed 1 base, with 16 bases lying between them. Here the CDR3 DNA reads TGTGCCAGCAGGGGGACGACTAGTAGGTCCTACGAGCAGTACTTC. Its translation is CASRGTTSRSYEQYF.

This chain connects TRBV7-9 to TRBJ1-4; 8 nucleotides line up with TRBD1. This CDR3 region has 17 residues. The germline V gene encodes CDR1 SEHNR and CDR2 FQNEAQ (reference sequence). Trimming took 7 bases from V and 4 from J; bases not matched to a gene: 14. Here the CDR3 reads CASTDLSRGPVNEKLFF. Here the CDR3 DNA reads TGTGCCAGCACCGACTTATCCAGGGGGCCGGTTAATGAAAAACTGTTTTTT. The whole variable domain, filled in from reference TRBV7-9 and TRBJ1-4, reads DTGVSQNPRHKITKRGQNVTFRCDPISEHNRLYWYRQTLGQGPEFLTYFQNEAQLEKSRLLSDRFSAERPKGSFSTLEIQRTEQGDSAMYLCASTDLSRGPVNEKLFFGSGTQLSVL.

This rearrangement joins TRBV7-9 to TRBJ2-7; D gene uncertain. Trimming stripped 4 bases from V and 3 bases from J, with 10 bases between. The CDR3 runs 13 residues. The germline CDR1 and CDR2 sequences are SEHNR and FQNEAQ (reference sequence). In DNA, the CDR3 is TGTGCCAGCAGCTCGAGTCGGTACTACGAGCAGTACTTC. It specifies CASSSSRYYEQYF.

The V gene is TRBV14, the J gene TRBJ2-1, with 12 positions matching TRBD2. Trimming cost V 1 base and J 4 bases; bases outside gene matches: 8. There are 18 residues in the CDR3. CDR1 SGHDN and CDR2 FVKESK come from the germline V gene. CDR3 in amino acids: CASSQVARTSGVYNEQFF. CDR3 DNA: TGTGCCAGCAGCCAAGTAGCTCGGACTAGCGGGGTTTACAATGAGCAGTTCTTC.

V gene TRBV28 combines with J gene TRBJ2-5, with 14 bases matching TRBD2. Germline V gene sequence: CDR1 MDHEN, CDR2 SYDVKM. With 2 bases clipped from V and 3 bases from J, the junction kept 5 bases outside the gene matches. This CDR3 has 17 amino acids. The CDR3 coding sequence is TGTGCCAGCAGTTTACATTTGGGACTAGCGGGAGAAGAGACCCAGTACTTC. Its translation is CASSLHLGLAGEETQYF.

On this clone: The same CDR3 arises from other DNA sequences in this sample as well. The rearrangement links TRBV7-2 to TRBJ2-2; 7 nucleotides agree with TRBD1. The junction had 12 bases not matched to a gene; V was cut back by 4 bases and J by 1 base. The CDR3 covers 18 residues. Looked up from germline, CDR1 is SGHTA and CDR2 is FQGNSA. This CDR3 is CASSSRPYRDRNTGELFF. CDR3 in DNA: TGTGCCAGCAGCTCCCGACCATACCGGGACAGGAACACCGGGGAGCTGTTTTTT. The entire variable domain, with the rest obtained from reference TRBV7-2 and TRBJ2-2, is as follows: GAGVSQSPSNKVTEKGKDVELRCDPISGHTALYWYRQSLGQGLEFLIYFQGNSAPDKSGLPSDRFSAERTGGSVSTLTIQRTQQEDSAVYLCASSSRPYRDRNTGELFFGEGSRLTVL.

The chain recombines TRBV6-1 with TRBJ2-2; D is possibly TRBD2 (6 bases). V was cut by 4 bases and J by 6 bases, with 9 bases left in between. The length of the CDR3 is 13 residues. Germline V gives CDR1 MNHNS, CDR2 SASEGT. CDR3 nucleotides: TGTGCCAGCAGTGGGGGAGGATCCGGGGAGCTGTTTTTT. Encoded protein: CASSGGGSGELFF.

The rearrangement links TRBV5-6 to TRBJ2-7; maybe TRBD2 (5 bases). Germline lookup yields CDR1 SGHDT and CDR2 YYEEEE. CDR3 length equals 18 residues. Trimming took 3 bases from V and 2 from J, leaving 24 bases between them. For the CDR3, the DNA is TGTGCCAGCAGCTCGGCGGACCCAGAGGGCGAGGTCCCCTACGAGCAGTACTTC. It codes for CASSSADPEGEVPYEQYF. Together with reference TRBV5-6 and TRBJ2-7, the CDR3 gives the full variable domain: DAGVTQSPTHLIKTRGQQVTLRCSPKSGHDTVSWYQQALGQGPQFIFQYYEEEERQRGNFPDRFSGHQFPNYSSELNVNALLLGDSALYLCASSSADPEGEVPYEQYFGPGTRLTVT.

On this clone: Distinct nucleotide sequences in the sample also encode this CDR3. J is TRBJ2-7 and V is TRBV6-5; 8 bases agree with TRBD2. Trimming at V came to 0 bases and at J to 4 bases, leaving 2 bases not matched to a gene. The CDR3 is 14 residues long. The germline gives CDR1 MNHEY, CDR2 SVGAGI. CDR3: CASSYSTGGYEQYF. The DNA of the CDR3 is TGTGCCAGCAGTTACTCGACGGGAGGGTACGAGCAGTACTTC.